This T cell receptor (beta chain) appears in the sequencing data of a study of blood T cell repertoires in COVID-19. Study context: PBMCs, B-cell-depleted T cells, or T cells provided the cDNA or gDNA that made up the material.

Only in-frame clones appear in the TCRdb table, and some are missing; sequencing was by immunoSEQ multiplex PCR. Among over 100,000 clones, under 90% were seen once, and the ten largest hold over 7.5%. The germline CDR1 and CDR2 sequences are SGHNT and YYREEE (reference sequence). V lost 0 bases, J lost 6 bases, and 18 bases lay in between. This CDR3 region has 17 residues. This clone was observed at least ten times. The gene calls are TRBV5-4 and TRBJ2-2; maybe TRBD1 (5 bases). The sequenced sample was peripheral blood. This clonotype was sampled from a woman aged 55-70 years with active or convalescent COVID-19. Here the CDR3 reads CASSLAGRGVLAGELFF. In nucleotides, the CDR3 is TGTGCCAGCAGCTTGGCCGGAAGGGGCGTATTAGCCGGGGAGCTGTTTTTT.